The T cell receptor (beta chain) described here comes from a study of T cells after yellow fever vaccination (dated by TCRdb to between 2018 and 2021). Regarding the research as a whole: Libraries from fractions with low cell numbers were prepared with the SMART-Seq v4 Ultra Low Input RNA kit. To track T-cell clones before and after primary and booster YFV17D yellow fever vaccination, bulk TCR alpha and beta repertoires were sequenced longitudinally. Two healthy male donors, one aged 18 to 30 and one aged 30 to 40 years, made up the cohort. Bulk PBMC replicates and cell subsets were isolated from blood drawn at multiple timepoints before and after both primary and secondary immunization.

Turning to this clonotype: Its antigen remains unidentified. No much larger clonotype is one base removed from it; base qualities were not supplied.

Sequencing relied on an Illumina NovaSeq 6000. TCR cDNA was synthesized by 5'RACE template switching, which introduced a universal primer site and unique molecular identifiers. cDNA synthesis was primed from both the TCR alpha and TCR beta constant segments. Libraries were amplified in two PCR steps, with sample barcodes and sequencing adapters added in the second step. Libraries were sequenced on Illumina HiSeq 2500 (2x100 bp) or NovaSeq (2x150 bp). Turning to the authors' computational methods: Demultiplexing of reads and collapsing into UMI consensus sequences were performed with MIGEC, and V(D)J alignment was carried out with MiXCR. Vaccine-responding clonotypes were defined with edgeR using replicate PBMC samples, requiring FDR below 0.01 and a log2 fold change above 5 up to day 15. Each bulk clonotype was labeled CD4 or CD8 based on which sequenced repertoire, CD4 or CD8, contained the clonotype at higher abundance. TCRdb ran its own pipeline on the public reads, namely fastp trimming at Q25 and MiXCR clone calling, and kept in-frame beta chains. Rows with a matching CDR3 protein are joined into one entry that keeps the most common DNA and genes. TCRdb, not the authors, supplied the V and J calls. A total of approximately 300,000 distinct CDR3 sequences appear in this sample, about 11% of them only once. 3% to 3.5% of the sample is held by the ten biggest clonotypes.

The full study reports these points: Computational filtering was needed because FACS-sorted repertoires could contain abundant contaminating clonotypes from the bulk population. The secondary T-cell response was found to be weaker but faster than the primary response, with a peak reached on day 5 rather than on day 15. Most clones expanded after primary vaccination were re-detected after the booster (96% of CD4 and roughly 87% of CD8), suggesting broad memory maintenance. The study included only two donors, which limits how far the findings can be generalized. A small share of clonotypes was detected in both CD4 and CD8 compartments, with the overlap likely arising from convergent recombination.

The intended sense of this specimen's treatment or condition label: live attenuated yellow fever vaccine strain. A standard Ficoll-Paque protocol was used to isolate PBMCs from peripheral blood. CD4 and CD8 T-cell fractions were isolated with Dynabeads CD4 and CD8 positive selection kits. RNA was extracted with TriZol from bulk PBMCs, CD4 and CD8 fractions, and dextramer-positive and dextramer-negative fractions. From cysteine to phenylalanine, the CDR3 is 16 amino acids long. Just the 48-base CDR3 DNA is kept, in frame starting at base 1. According to the germline V gene, CDR1 reads SGHRS and CDR2 reads YFSETQ. Here V drops 4 bases and J drops 1 base, and the junction holds 7 bases not matched to any gene.

This chain joins TRBV5-1 to TRBJ2-5, and 10 junction bases match TRBD1. The sample here was CD4+ T cells sorted from PBMCs, taken 45 days after the yellow fever booster vaccination. The source of this sequence is a man between 18 and 29 years old who received the YFV17D yellow fever vaccine. The CDR3 in this case is CASSVGDRGFQETQYF. The DNA sequence reads TGCGCCAGCAGCGTAGGGGACAGGGGATTCCAAGAGACCCAGTACTTC.